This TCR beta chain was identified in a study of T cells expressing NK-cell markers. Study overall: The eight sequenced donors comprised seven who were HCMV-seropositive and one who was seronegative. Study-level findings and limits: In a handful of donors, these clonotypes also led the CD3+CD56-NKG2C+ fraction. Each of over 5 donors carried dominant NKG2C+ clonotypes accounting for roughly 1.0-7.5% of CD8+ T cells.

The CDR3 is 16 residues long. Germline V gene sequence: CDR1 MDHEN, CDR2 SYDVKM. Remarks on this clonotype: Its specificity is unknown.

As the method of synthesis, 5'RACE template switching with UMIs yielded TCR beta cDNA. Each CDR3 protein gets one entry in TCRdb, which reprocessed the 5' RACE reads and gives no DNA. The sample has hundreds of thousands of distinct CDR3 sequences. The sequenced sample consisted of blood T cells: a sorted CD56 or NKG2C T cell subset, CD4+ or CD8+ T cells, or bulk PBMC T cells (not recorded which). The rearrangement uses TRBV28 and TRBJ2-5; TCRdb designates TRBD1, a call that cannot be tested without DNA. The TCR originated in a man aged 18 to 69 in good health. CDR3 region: CASSLRPQGVTETQYF.